A single sample gave rise to the 10 T cell receptor beta chains below, sequenced in a study of shared clonotypes between healthy human individuals. Terminally differentiated effector memory CD45RA+ cells were left out of the naive CD8 fraction, which was CD45RO-negative and positively selected for CCR7. Only in-frame clones appear in the TCRdb table, and some are missing; sequencing was by immunoSEQ multiplex PCR. The data show hundreds of thousands of clones, about 96% seen once. Specimen: naive CD8+ T cells sorted from blood. The receptors stem from a woman aged 25 to 39 in good health.

The rearrangement links TRBV6-1 to TRBJ1-5; TRBD1 aligns across 7 bases. Trimming took 2 bases from V and 0 from J; bases not matched to a gene: 10. CDR1 and CDR2 (germline): MNHNS, SASEGT. The CDR3 contains 18 residues. CDR3 in DNA: TGTGCCAGCAGTGAAACCGGGACAGCGACTTATAGCAATCAGCCCCAGCATTTT. This translates into CASSETGTATYSNQPQHF.

This sequence joins TRBV6-1 and TRBJ1-5, with TRBD1 matching over 7 bases. The V gene's germline CDR1 is MNHNS and CDR2 SASEGT. V trimming: 1 base; J trimming: 4 bases; junction bases outside the gene matches: 13. The CDR3 is 18 residues long. The CDR3 DNA sequence: TGTGCCAGCAGTGAAGTCCCCCCCGACAGGGAGGGGAATCAGCCCCAGCATTTT. Translated, it gives CASSEVPPDREGNQPQHF.

This sequence joins TRBV25-1 and TRBJ2-7, with D unresolved. CDR1 and CDR2 (germline): MGHDK, SYGVNS. This CDR3 region has 9 residues. Trimming removed 8 bases at V and 5 bases at J, with 4 bases between. The CDR3 DNA sequence: TGTGCCAGCGGGAACGAGCAGTACTTC. This encodes CASGNEQYF.

The V and J genes are TRBV27 and TRBJ2-5; D is ambiguous. This CDR3 has 14 residues. V was shortened by 1 base and J by 1 base, with 7 bases between the two germline ends. CDR1 and CDR2 (germline): MNHEY, SMNVEV (reference sequence). The CDR3 reads CASSLLGSQETQYF. The CDR3 nucleotides read TGTGCCAGCAGTTTATTGGGTTCCCAAGAGACCCAGTACTTC.

V and J are TRBV25-1 and TRBJ2-7; D uncertain. Germline CDR1 reads MGHDK; CDR2 reads SYGVNS. The CDR3 runs to 13 residues. The V and J ends lost 3 bases and 2 bases respectively, with 8 bases between them. The CDR3 here is CASSEVSPYEQYF. The CDR3 DNA reads TGTGCCAGCAGTGAGGTGTCCCCCTACGAGCAGTACTTC.

This clone came up once. The J gene is TRBJ2-1, the V gene TRBV7-2; D uncertain. Between the trimmed V and J ends, which lost 5 bases and 10 bases, there was a span of 6 bases. This CDR3 has 10 residues. Germline CDR1 is SGHTA and CDR2 is FQGNSA. The CDR3 sequence: CASSEPEQFF. CDR3 bases: TGTGCCAGCAGCGAGCCAGAGCAGTTCTTC.

The chain has TRBV19 and TRBJ2-7, with 12 bases aligning to TRBD2. After removal of 0 bases from V and 2 bases from J, the junction contained 5 bases not matched to a gene. CDR3 length: 17 residues. The germline gives CDR1 LNHDA, CDR2 SQIVND (reference sequence). CDR3 residues: CASSIDRLAGETYEQYF. The CDR3 DNA sequence: TGTGCCAGTAGTATAGATCGACTAGCGGGGGAGACCTACGAGCAGTACTTC. Supplemented by reference TRBV19 and TRBJ2-7, the full variable domain reads DGGITQSPKYLFRKEGQNVTLSCEQNLNHDAMYWYRQDPGQGLRLIYYSQIVNDFQKGDIAEGYSVSREKKESFPLTVTSAQKNPTAFYLCASSIDRLAGETYEQYFGPGTRLTVT.

J is TRBJ1-1 and V is TRBV7-9; perhaps TRBD1 as D (5 bases). This CDR3 has 13 residues. Germline-derived CDR1 and CDR2 are SEHNR and FQNEAQ (reference sequence). The germline V and J ends were trimmed by 5 bases and 6 bases, with 13 bases remaining between them. The CDR3 reads CASSLVGHSEAFF. CDR3 nucleotides: TGTGCCAGCAGCCTGGTTGGACATTCTGAAGCTTTCTTT.

The rearrangement links TRBV25-1 to TRBJ2-7, with D unresolved. V dropped 4 bases and J dropped 2 bases, with 9 bases sitting between them. There are 13 residues in the CDR3. The germline V gene has CDR1 MGHDK and CDR2 SYGVNS. In DNA, the CDR3 is TGTGCCAGCAGTGCCTGGGCGACCTACGAGCAGTACTTC. It yields the protein CASSAWATYEQYF.

On this clone: The sample has other DNA sequences that encode this CDR3 too. The gene calls are TRBV27 and TRBJ2-1; weak D call: TRBD2 (6 bases). The CDR3 is 15 residues long. Trimming shortened V by 3 bases and J by 2 bases, and 11 bases separated the two germline ends. In germline, CDR1 is MNHEY, CDR2 SMNVEV (reference sequence). CDR3 nucleotide sequence: TGTGCCAGCAGTTTGGGAGGTAGTGCCTACAATGAGCAGTTCTTC. Translation gives CASSLGGSAYNEQFF.